This TCR beta chain was recovered during a study of T-cell memory formation after mild COVID-19 (dated by TCRdb to the early 2020s). General notes on the study: TCR sequence clusters from the two donors were largely donor specific. The cohort comprised two young, previously healthy adult volunteers, one female and one male. T-cell clones expanding and contracting after mild COVID-19 in a couple of donors were tracked by longitudinal TCRalpha and TCRbeta repertoire sequencing.

On this clonotype: This clone's antigen is unknown. No clone much larger than this one lies a single base away; base qualities are absent.

Ficoll-Paque density gradient centrifugation was used to isolate PBMCs. A distance of 12 bases separates the germline ends of V and J, which lose 2 bases and 4 bases respectively. Taken from the germline V gene (reference sequence), the CDR1 and CDR2 loops are SGHKS and YYEKEE. Taken from cysteine to phenylalanine, the CDR3 has 14 residues. The entry retains the CDR3 DNA only, 42 bases that are in frame from base 1. Sequencing took place on an Illumina NovaSeq 6000. TCRalpha and TCRbeta cDNA libraries were built by 5'RACE with constant-segment primers, adding sample barcodes and unique molecular identifiers. Trizol reagent was used to extract RNA from every sample. The libraries were amplified in two PCR steps, and the second step added a second sample barcode and Illumina TruSeq adapters. Libraries were sequenced on an Illumina NovaSeq with 2 x 150 bp paired-end reads. The study's own analysis went as follows. Demultiplexing of reads and collapsing into UMI-guided consensus sequences were performed with migec v1.2.7. Using mixcr v2.1.11, UMI consensuses were aligned to TRA and TRB V and J templates and then assembled into clonotypes. A clonotype was counted as expanded or contracted only if both edgeR and NoisET called the change significant, with noise models trained on biological replicates. For edgeR calls, the cutoffs were a false discovery rate-adjusted p below 0.01 and a log2 fold-change threshold of 1. As an exploratory analysis of dynamics, max-normalized trajectories of the 1000 most abundant clonotypes were examined with PCA combined with hierarchical clustering. The CD4 or CD8 phenotype of responding clones was assigned using the separately sequenced CD4+ and CD8+ repertoires. TCRdb took the public reads, trimmed them with fastp at Q25, ran MiXCR for clone calling and kept in-frame beta chains. Rows with a matching CDR3 protein are joined into one entry that keeps the most common DNA and genes. These V and J calls originate from TCRdb's pipeline instead of the authors' own analysis. Counted in this sample were about 560,000 distinct CDR3 sequences; approximately 21% of them appeared once. Clones ranked in the top ten supply approximately 8% of the sample.

Broad study findings and their caveats: Some responding clones were detected in pre-infection memory, suggesting pre-existing cross-reactive memory T cells joined the SARS-CoV-2 response. Whether the second-wave clones peaking on day 37 were SARS-CoV-2 specific was not confirmed. Clones contracting from day 15 to 85 had balanced CD4/CD8 phenotypes, while a second wave expanding from day 15 to 37 was biased towards CD4+. Only two mild cases were covered in the study, and larger cohorts including severe cases with pre-infection samples were considered necessary. Contracting CD4+ clones were found mainly in CM and EM memory subsets, while CD8+ clones were enriched in EMRA.

Specimen: PBMCs or a T cell subset sorted from them (not recorded which). The chain uses TRBV5-5 and TRBJ1-2, with the D gene call left open. This clonotype was obtained from an adult woman who had mild COVID-19 (a few samples of this study predate the infection). The sample titles of this study are shuffled in the database, so cell type and time point are left out; the donor was told from shared clones. In nucleotides, the sequence is TGTGCCAGCAGCTTAATGGATCCGGTCTATGGCTACACCTTC. Translated, this gives CASSLMDPVYGYTF.